This TCR beta chain is from a study of beta chain features in type 1 diabetes. General study points: Type 1 diabetes patients had TCRB CDR3s that were shorter (moderately but significantly so) in all four CD4+ subsets.

To note about this clone: Its antigen is as yet unknown.

V was pared by 6 bases and J by 0 bases, with 22 bases between. This CDR3 comprises 18 residues. Germline V CDR1 and CDR2: SNHLY, FYNNEI. The investigators reverse transcribed all of the isolated RNA, so they sequenced expressed TCRB transcripts. Measured with immunoSEQ multiplex PCR; TCRdb has only the in-frame clones, and not every one. The sample consists of roughly 730,000 clones, around an eighth of them appearing once. This clonotype originated in a man in his late teens or twenties with type 1 diabetes. The J gene is TRBJ2-3, the V gene TRBV2; no firm D call. The sequencing sample was made of naive CD4+ T cells from blood. The CDR3 region has the DNA TGTGCCAGCAGCCCTCCTCTCTTCTTTCTGACTAGCACAGATACGCAGTATTTT. Its protein product is CASSPPLFFLTSTDTQYF.